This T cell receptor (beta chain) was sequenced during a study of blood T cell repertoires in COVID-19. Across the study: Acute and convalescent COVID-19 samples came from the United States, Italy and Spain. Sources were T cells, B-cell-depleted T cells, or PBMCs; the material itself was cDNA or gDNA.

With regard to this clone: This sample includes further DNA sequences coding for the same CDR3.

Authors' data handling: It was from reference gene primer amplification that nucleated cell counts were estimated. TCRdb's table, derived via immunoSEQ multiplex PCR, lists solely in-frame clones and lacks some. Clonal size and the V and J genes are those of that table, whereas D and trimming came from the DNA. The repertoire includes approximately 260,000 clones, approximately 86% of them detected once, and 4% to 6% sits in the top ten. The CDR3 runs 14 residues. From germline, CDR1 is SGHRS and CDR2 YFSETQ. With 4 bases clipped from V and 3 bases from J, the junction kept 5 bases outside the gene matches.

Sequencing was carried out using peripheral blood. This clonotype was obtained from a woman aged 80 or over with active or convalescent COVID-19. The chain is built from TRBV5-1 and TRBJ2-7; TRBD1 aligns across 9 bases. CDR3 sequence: CASSPGQGLYEQYF. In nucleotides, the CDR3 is TGCGCCAGCAGCCCCGGACAGGGGCTCTACGAGCAGTACTTC.